Given below is one T cell receptor (beta chain) in context. In the original workflow: Nucleated cell number was recorded as an estimate derived from reference gene primer amplification. Generated by immunoSEQ multiplex PCR, the TCRdb table keeps only in-frame clones and is missing some. Clone size and V and J calls were adopted from that table, with D and trimming inferred from the DNA. This table has under 200,000 clones, around four fifths appearing once. CDR1 and CDR2 (germline): SEHNR, FQNEAQ (reference sequence). The CDR3 consists of 15 residues. Trimming stripped 2 bases from V and 0 bases from J, with 8 bases between. This entry comes from a study of blood T cell repertoires in COVID-19. Overall study: The study drew acute and convalescent COVID-19 samples from the United States, Italy and Spain. Sample material is recorded as cDNA or gDNA derived from T cells, B-cell-depleted T cells, or PBMCs.

The sample consisted of peripheral blood. This clonotype originated in a man in his 60s with COVID-19, enrolled during active disease. The chain links TRBV7-9 to TRBJ1-3; D is undetermined. The CDR3 DNA reads TGTGCCAGCAGCTTAACCCAGAACTCTGGAAACACCATATATTTT. Its protein product is CASSLTQNSGNTIYF.